The 20 T cell receptor beta chains below were found in one sample sequenced in a study of T-cell reconstitution after alpha-beta-depleted transplantation in children. Unique molecular identifiers were used in preparing the TCRbeta library. In TCRdb, the PCR reads were re-called with MiXCR into one record per CDR3 protein. The repertoire consists of roughly 100,000 distinct CDR3 sequences, with roughly 7.6% occurring once and the leading ten covering approximately 16%. Sequenced here: PBMCs, sampled before TCRalphabeta/CD19-depleted stem cell transplant. The source of these receptors is a boy younger than 10 with acute lymphoblastic leukemia, due to receive a stem cell transplant.

This clonotype has ten or more counts. This chain links TRBV28 with TRBJ2-1, with 10 bases fitting TRBD2. The CDR3 loop spans 15 amino acids. V lost 7 bases, J lost 8 bases, and 11 bases stayed unmatched. Germline lookup yields CDR1 MDHEN and CDR2 SYDVKM. The CDR3 DNA sequence: TGTGCCAGCACCTTTCTTGGACTAGCGGACGATGAGCAGTTCTTC. It translates to CASTFLGLADDEQFF.

This clonotype was recorded at least ten times. This rearrangement joins TRBV28 to TRBJ2-4; TRBD2 aligns across 14 bases. CDR1 and CDR2 from the germline V gene are MDHEN and SYDVKM. The CDR3 runs to 15 residues. V lost 5 bases to trimming and J lost 7 bases; unmatched junction nucleotides: 4. The CDR3 loop is CASSPRTSGRNIQYF. The CDR3 DNA reads TGTGCCAGCAGTCCCCGGACTAGCGGGAGGAACATTCAGTACTTC.

Concerning this clonotype itself: The junction and the germline gene differ at one end; a read error may be behind it. The CDR3 nucleotides are TGTGCCACCAGCAGAGACCCGGGACAGAGTAATGGAAAACTGTTTTTT. Translated: CATSRDPGQSNGKLFF. The chain links TRBV15 to TRBJ1-4; 7 bases agree with TRBD1. The CDR3 is 16 residues long. Germline V gene sequence: CDR1 LNHNV, CDR2 YYDKDF (reference sequence).

This clonotype was seen more than once but under ten times. The rearrangement uses TRBV20-1 and TRBJ2-2, with 14 bases lining up with TRBD2. V was pared by 1 base and J by 0 bases, with 1 base of the junction left unmatched. CDR1 and CDR2 (germline): DFQATT, SNEGSKA (reference sequence). The CDR3 is 17 residues long. The CDR3 region has the DNA TGCAGTGCTAGAGGACTAGCGGGGGGGGCGAACACCGGGGAGCTGTTTTTT. Its translation: CSARGLAGGANTGELFF.

This clonotype was observed many times. The rearrangement links TRBV23-1 to TRBJ1-6; D gene unclear. TRBV23-1 is flagged as an ORF with uncertain function. CDR3 length equals 15 residues. The V end was cut by 6 bases, the J end by 0 bases, with 9 bases between. CDR3 sequence: CASRVGSSYNSPLHF. The DNA of the CDR3 is TGCGCCAGCAGGGTGGGGAGCTCCTATAATTCACCCCTCCACTTT.

This clonotype was recorded a few times. The junction does not match germline at one end; this may be a read error. This rearrangement joins TRBV27 to TRBJ2-5; 9 positions match TRBD2. The CDR3 covers 20 residues. Germline CDR1 and CDR2: MNHEY and SMNVEV (reference sequence). The CDR3 loop is CASSSSYYSLASGKQGLQSF. CDR3 sequence (DNA): TGTGCCAGCAGTTCCTCTTACTACTCTTTGGCTAGCGGGAAACAAGGGCTACAATCCTTC.

V gene TRBV12-3 or TRBV12-4 combines with J gene TRBJ1-1, with unresolved D. The CDR3 extends over 16 amino acids. V was clipped by 5 bases and J by 1 base, with 17 bases between them. Written as DNA, the CDR3 is TGTGCCAGCAGTCCATTTTACGGAGGGTGGAACACTGAAGCTTTCTTT. Translation gives CASSPFYGGWNTEAFF.

Ten or more counts support this clonotype. This chain connects TRBV20-1 to TRBJ2-1; maybe TRBD1 (5 bases). This CDR3 is 11 amino acids long. V was trimmed by 3 bases and J by 8 bases, leaving 8 bases between them. Germline loops: CDR1 DFQATT, CDR2 SNEGSKA (reference sequence). DNA for the CDR3: TGCAGTGCTAGCCCCAGGGATGAGCAGTTCTTC. Its protein product is CSASPRDEQFF.

CDR3 sequence: CASTIQGVNQPQHF. The CDR3 DNA is TGTGCCAGCACAATACAAGGGGTAAATCAGCCCCAGCATTTT. The chain carries TRBV6-1 and TRBJ1-5; a possible D gene is TRBD1 (5 bases). V lost 7 bases to trimming and J lost 4 bases, with 14 bases between them. Germline CDR1 reads MNHNS; CDR2 reads SASEGT. The CDR3 covers 14 residues.

This clonotype was counted at least ten times. The CDR3 loop is CASSFRSGWGLEQYF. CDR3 DNA: TGTGCCAGCAGTTTTCGGTCTGGGTGGGGTCTCGAGCAGTACTTC. This sequence joins TRBV12-3 or TRBV12-4 and TRBJ2-7; D is uncertain. The V and J ends lost 3 bases and 6 bases respectively, with 18 bases between them. This CDR3 region has 15 residues.

This clonotype appeared a few times. The rearrangement uses TRBV7-9 and TRBJ2-5; D is uncertain. V lost 6 bases, J lost 5 bases, and 7 bases lay in between. The CDR3 sequence is 11 residues long. Germline CDR1 and CDR2: SEHNR and FQNEAQ (reference sequence). CDR3 residues: CASSSEETQYF. CDR3 DNA: TGTGCCAGCAGTTCGGAGGAGACCCAGTACTTC.

The table lists this clonotype with many counts. This rearrangement joins TRBV7-8 to TRBJ2-7; tentative D call: TRBD1 (5 bases). The germline V gene has CDR1 SGHVS and CDR2 FQNEAQ. The CDR3 loop spans 15 amino acids. V lost 5 bases and J 1 base, leaving 15 bases between the germline ends. The CDR3 DNA sequence: TGTGCCAGCAGCCCAGGGAAAGGGGTGTCCTACGAGCAGTACTTC. It translates to CASSPGKGVSYEQYF.

This clonotype was recorded at least ten times. This rearrangement joins TRBV9 to TRBJ1-3; D perhaps matches TRBD1 (6 bases). Germline CDR1 is SGDLS and CDR2 is YYNGEE. CDR3 length: 15 residues. Trimming shortened V by 2 bases and J by 0 bases, and 9 bases separated the two germline ends. DNA for the CDR3: TGTGCCAGCAGCGTCGGACAGTCCTCTGGAAACACCATATATTTT. It encodes CASSVGQSSGNTIYF. The complete variable domain, with remaining parts taken from reference TRBV9 and TRBJ1-3, reads DSGVTQTPKHLITATGQRVTLRCSPRSGDLSVYWYQQSLDQGLQFLIQYYNGEERAKGNILERFSAQQFPDLHSELNLSSLELGDSALYFCASSVGQSSGNTIYFGEGSWLTVV.

The CDR3 DNA follows: TGTGCCAGCAGTTTATCTCAGCGCCTCACAGATACGCAGTATTTT. Protein sequence: CASSLSQRLTDTQYF. This sequence joins TRBV27 and TRBJ2-3, with D unclear. The CDR3 is 15 amino acids. CDR1 is MNHEY, CDR2 SMNVEV, per germline (reference sequence). V lost 0 bases and J 2 bases, leaving 9 bases between the germline ends.

This clonotype has a handful of counts. The rearrangement joins TRBV27 to TRBJ2-3; 9 bases map to TRBD1. The ends lost 6 bases at V and 3 bases at J; junction bases unmatched: 4. The CDR3 has 14 residues. Germline assignment: CDR1 MNHEY and CDR2 SMNVEV (reference sequence). In DNA form, the CDR3 reads TGTGCCAGCAGGCAACAGGGGGCAACAGATACGCAGTATTTT. Translated, it gives CASRQQGATDTQYF.

This clonotype was seen only a few times. V is TRBV2 and J is TRBJ2-2; the D gene is possibly TRBD1 (7 bases). V lost 9 bases to trimming and J lost 3 bases, with 23 bases between them. This CDR3 is built from 17 residues. Germline values: CDR1 SNHLY, CDR2 FYNNEI. The DNA for the CDR3 is TGTGCCAGAGGGGCCGCCCGCAGGGGGGTGGACACCGGGGAGCTGTTTTTT. Translated, it gives CARGAARRGVDTGELFF.

In this sample, this clonotype turned up many times. The V and J genes are TRBV4-2 and TRBJ2-7; perhaps D is TRBD1 or TRBD2 (5 bases each). The CDR3 is 15 residues long. The germline V and J ends were trimmed by 0 bases and 2 bases, with 11 bases remaining between them. Germline V gene lookup returns CDR1 LGHNA and CDR2 YNFKEQ. Here the CDR3 reads CASSQEGTAAYEQYF. DNA for the CDR3: TGTGCCAGCAGCCAAGAGGGGACCGCCGCCTACGAGCAGTACTTC.

This clonotype has a handful of counts. The rearrangement uses TRBV20-1 and TRBJ2-5; 13 bases match TRBD2. The CDR3 is 15 residues long. Germline V gene sequence: CDR1 DFQATT, CDR2 SNEGSKA (reference sequence). In DNA form, the CDR3 reads TGCAGCAAATCCGGGACTAGCGGGAACCAAGAGACCCAGTACTTC. Translated: CSKSGTSGNQETQYF.

The chain recombines TRBV20-1 with TRBJ2-1; D is perhaps TRBD1 (6 bases). CDR1 is DFQATT and CDR2 is SNEGSKA in the germline V gene (reference sequence). V lost 1 base and J lost 10, with 17 bases in between. The CDR3 spans 14 residues. The CDR3 reads CSARVGRGISEQFF. The CDR3 DNA sequence: TGCAGTGCTAGAGTGGGCAGGGGAATTAGCGAGCAGTTCTTC.

This clonotype was seen many times. This chain joins TRBV5-1 and TRBJ2-1; D tentatively reads TRBD1 or TRBD2 (5 bases each). The ends were cut back, 2 bases at V and 3 bases at J, with 12 bases in the middle. Germline values: CDR1 SGHRS, CDR2 YFSETQ. This CDR3 spans 15 amino acids. The chain's CDR3 is CASSFGWGSYNEQFF. The CDR3 DNA reads as TGCGCCAGCAGCTTTGGGTGGGGGAGCTACAATGAGCAGTTCTTC.